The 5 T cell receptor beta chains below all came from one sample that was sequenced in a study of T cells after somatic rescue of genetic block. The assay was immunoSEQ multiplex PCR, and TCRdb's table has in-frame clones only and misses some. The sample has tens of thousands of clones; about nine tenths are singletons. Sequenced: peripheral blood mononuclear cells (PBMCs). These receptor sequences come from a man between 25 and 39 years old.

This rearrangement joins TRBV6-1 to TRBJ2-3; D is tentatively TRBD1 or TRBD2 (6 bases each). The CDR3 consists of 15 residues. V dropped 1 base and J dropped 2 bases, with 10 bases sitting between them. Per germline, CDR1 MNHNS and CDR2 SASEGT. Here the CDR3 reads CASSEGWGATDTQYF. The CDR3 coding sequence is TGTGCCAGCAGTGAAGGATGGGGGGCCACAGATACGCAGTATTTT.

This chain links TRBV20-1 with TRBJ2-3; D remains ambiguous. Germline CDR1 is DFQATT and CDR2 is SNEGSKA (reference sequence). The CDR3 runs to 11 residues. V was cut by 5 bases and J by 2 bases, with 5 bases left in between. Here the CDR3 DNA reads TGCAGTGCTCAACACACAGATACGCAGTATTTT. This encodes CSAQHTDTQYF.

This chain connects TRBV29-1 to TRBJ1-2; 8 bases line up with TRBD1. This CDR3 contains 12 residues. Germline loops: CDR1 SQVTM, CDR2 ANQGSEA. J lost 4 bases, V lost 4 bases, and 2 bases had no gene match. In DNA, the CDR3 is TGCAGCGTTGCGACAGGGGTCTATGGCTACACCTTC. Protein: CSVATGVYGYTF.

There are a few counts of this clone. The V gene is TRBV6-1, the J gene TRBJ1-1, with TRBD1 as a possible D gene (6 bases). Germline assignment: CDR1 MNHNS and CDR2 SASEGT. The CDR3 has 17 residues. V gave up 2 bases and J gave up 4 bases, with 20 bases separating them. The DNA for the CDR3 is TGTGCCAGCAGTGAACAGGGGTTCCCTTTTGTAGGCACTGAAGCTTTCTTT. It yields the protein CASSEQGFPFVGTEAFF.

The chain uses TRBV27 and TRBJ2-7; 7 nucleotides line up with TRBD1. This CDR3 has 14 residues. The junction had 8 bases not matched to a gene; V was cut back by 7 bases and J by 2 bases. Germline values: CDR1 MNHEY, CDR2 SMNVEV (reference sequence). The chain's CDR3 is CASNQGTATYEQYF. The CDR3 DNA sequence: TGTGCCAGCAACCAAGGGACAGCCACCTACGAGCAGTACTTC.